What follows describes a single TCR beta chain. Antigen: not known. Every patient had relapsed following autologous stem cell transplantation, and cohorts differed in brentuximab vedotin exposure. Assay used: immunoSEQ multiplex PCR; TCRdb lists only in-frame clones, some missing. Of just over 50,000 clones in the sample, approximately 73% were seen once. The CDR3 extends over 15 amino acids. Trimming cost V 1 base and J 7 bases, with 14 bases left between them. Germline V gives CDR1 MDHEN, CDR2 SYDVKM. This specimen comes from a study of PD-1 blockade in classical Hodgkin lymphoma. Overall study context: Treatment was intravenous nivolumab, 3 mg/kg every 2 weeks, until progression.

Points from the study as a whole: With respect to the repertoire differences, their causes, possibly disease activity or prior therapy, remain undefined.

The V and J genes are TRBV28 and TRBJ1-5; a weak D match, TRBD1 (6 bases). The material was peripheral blood mononuclear cells (PBMCs), obtained before the second cycle of nivolumab. The source of this sequence is a human donor with classical Hodgkin lymphoma. The CDR3: CASSLLGTGRQPQHF. DNA of the CDR3: TGTGCCAGCAGTTTATTAGGTACAGGGAGGCAGCCCCAGCATTTT.